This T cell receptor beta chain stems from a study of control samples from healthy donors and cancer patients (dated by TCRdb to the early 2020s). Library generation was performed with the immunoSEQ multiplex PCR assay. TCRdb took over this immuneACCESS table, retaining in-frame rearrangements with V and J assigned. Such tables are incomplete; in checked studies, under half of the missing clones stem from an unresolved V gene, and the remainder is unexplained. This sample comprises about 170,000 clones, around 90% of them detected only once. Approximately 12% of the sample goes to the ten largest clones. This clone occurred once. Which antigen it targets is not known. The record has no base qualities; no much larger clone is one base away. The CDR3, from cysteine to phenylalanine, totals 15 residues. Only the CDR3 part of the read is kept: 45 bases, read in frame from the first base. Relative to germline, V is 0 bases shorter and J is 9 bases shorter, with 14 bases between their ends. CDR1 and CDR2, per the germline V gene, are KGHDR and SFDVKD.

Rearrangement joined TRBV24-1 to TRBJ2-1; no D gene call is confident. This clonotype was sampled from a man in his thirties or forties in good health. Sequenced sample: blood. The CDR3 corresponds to CATSDLNVGMGEQFF. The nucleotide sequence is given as TGTGCCACCAGTGATTTGAATGTGGGGATGGGTGAGCAGTTCTTC.